Listed below are T cell receptor beta chains from one sample, sequenced in a study of control samples from healthy donors and cancer patients. The table came from immunoSEQ multiplex PCR; TCRdb's copy has only in-frame clones and leaves some out. The sample has tens of thousands of clones, 89% seen once; the top ten hold about 9.9%. The sequencing input was PBMCs. The receptors stem from a woman aged 45-65 years with colorectal cancer. The CDR3 runs from the conserved cysteine through the conserved F or W. A D gene is named only where the DNA matches it firmly. Only part of the rows carry a size: once, few, many, or a class if the clone is expanded.

d_gene	abundance	j_gene	v_gene	CDR3nt	CDR3aa
TRBD1	NA	TRBJ1-3	TRBV6-5	TGTGCCAGCAGTTACAGGGGACAGAGCTCTGGAAACACCATATATTTT	CASSYRGQSSGNTIYF
NA	NA	TRBJ1-2	TRBV6-6	TGTGCCAGCAGTTACGGAGGGGCAGACCCGGGTTCCTTC	CASSYGGADPGSF
NA	NA	TRBJ2-1	TRBV6-5	TGTGCCAGCTCTGGCGGGGGCGCGGGGGTCGATGAGCAGTTCTTC	CASSGGGAGVDEQFF
TRBD2	NA	TRBJ2-3	TRBV28	TGTGCCAGCAGTTTATTTCTAGCGGGGGCGTCCGCAGATACGCAGTATTTT	CASSLFLAGASADTQYF
NA	NA	TRBJ1-2	TRBV6-2/TRBV6-3	TGTGCCAGCAGTTACTCGGGTCTTCCTGGCTACACCTTC	CASSYSGLPGYTF
TRBD1	NA	TRBJ1-2	TRBV10-2	TGCGCCAGCAGTGAGTCTTGGACAGGGAGCTATGGCTACACCTTC	CASSESWTGSYGYTF
NA	NA	TRBJ1-2	TRBV2	TGTGCCAGCAGTGAGTCGATTTATGGCTACACCTTC	CASSESIYGYTF
NA	NA	TRBJ1-5	TRBV5-5	TGTGCCAGCAGCTTGTATTTAAGTGCCCCTACCAATCAGCCCCAGCATTTT	CASSLYLSAPTNQPQHF
NA	NA	TRBJ2-1	TRBV6-2/TRBV6-3	TGTGCCAGCAGTTACAACCCTACGGAGGGCTCCTACAATGAGCAGTTCTTC	CASSYNPTEGSYNEQFF
NA	NA	TRBJ1-5	TRBV15	TGTGCCACCAGCAGAGATCGGGGGCTGGGTCAGCCCCAGCATTTT	CATSRDRGLGQPQHF
NA	NA	TRBJ2-2	TRBV6-6	TGTGCCAGCACGTCAGGCGGGGAGCTGTTTTTT	CASTSGGELFF
NA	NA	TRBJ1-1	TRBV4-3	TGCGCCAGCAGCCAAGATTCGACGGGCAACACTGAAGCTTTCTTT	CASSQDSTGNTEAFF
NA	NA	TRBJ2-5	TRBV12-3/TRBV12-4	TGTGCCAGCAGTTTAAATTCCCAAGAGACCCAGTACTTC	CASSLNSQETQYF
NA	NA	TRBJ1-2	TRBV30	TGTGCCTGGAGTGTAATGGGTCACTACACCTTC	CAWSVMGHYTF
TRBD2	NA	TRBJ2-2	TRBV5-5	TGTGCCAGCAGCCCGAGATTCACTAGCGGACACACCGGGGAGCTGTTTTTT	CASSPRFTSGHTGELFF
NA	NA	TRBJ1-5	TRBV6-5	TGTGCCAGCAGTCCCGGGAGTAGACAGCCCCAGCATTTT	CASSPGSRQPQHF
NA	NA	TRBJ1-6	TRBV3-1/TRBV3-2	TGTGCCAGCAGCCTGTCCGGGTCCAATAATTCACCCCTCCACTTT	CASSLSGSNNSPLHF
NA	NA	TRBJ1-1	TRBV5-1	TGCGCCAGCAGCCTGGGAGGCCTGGGAGGTACTGAAGCTTTCTTT	CASSLGGLGGTEAFF
NA	NA	TRBJ1-4	TRBV14	TGTGCCAGCAGCTCGGGACTTTATGAAAAACTGTTTTTT	CASSSGLYEKLFF
NA	NA	TRBJ1-1	TRBV4-3	TGCGCCAGCAGCCAAACAGGGAGGGGGACTGAAGCTTTCTTT	CASSQTGRGTEAFF
NA	NA	TRBJ2-2	TRBV4-3	TGCGCCAGCAGCCAAGATAGGGGGGGATGGTCCGGGGAGCTGTTTTTT	CASSQDRGGWSGELFF
TRBD2	NA	TRBJ2-2	TRBV4-2	TGTGCCAGCAGCCAAGATTACACGACTAGCGGGAAGAGCGGGGAGCTGTTTTTT	CASSQDYTTSGKSGELFF
NA	NA	TRBJ1-3	TRBV30	TGTGCCTGGAGCGAAAACAACGGAAACACCATATATTTT	CAWSENNGNTIYF
NA	NA	TRBJ1-3	TRBV7-8	TGTGCCAGCAGCCAAGTACGGGAAGCGGTGAGAAACACCATATATTTT	CASSQVREAVRNTIYF
NA	NA	TRBJ1-2	TRBV7-2	TGTGCCAGCAGCTTAGACAACTATGGCTACACCTTC	CASSLDNYGYTF
NA	NA	TRBJ2-2	TRBV6-5	TGTGCCAGCAGTCCAGGCAGGGTGACCGGGGAGCTGTTTTTT	CASSPGRVTGELFF
TRBD2	NA	TRBJ2-3	TRBV5-6	TGTGCCAGCAGCGCACCGGGACTAGCGGAGAAGCTCACAGATACGCAGTATTTT	CASSAPGLAEKLTDTQYF
NA	NA	TRBJ1-1	TRBV12-5	TGTGCTAGTGGAAAGGGAGGGGCTGAAGCTTTCTTT	CASGKGGAEAFF
TRBD1	NA	TRBJ1-3	TRBV9	TGTGCCAGCAGCGCCGCGGGACAGGGAAGAAACACCATATATTTT	CASSAAGQGRNTIYF
NA	once	TRBJ1-3	TRBV9	TGTGCCAGCAGCGGAGCCTCGTCCTGGGACACCATATATTTT	CASSGASSWDTIYF
TRBD2	once	TRBJ2-5	TRBV28	TGTGCCAGCAGTTCAGCGGGGGGGAACCAAGAGACCCAGTACTTC	CASSSAGGNQETQYF
TRBD2	NA	TRBJ2-5	TRBV19	TGTGCCAGTAGTCGAGCAGCGGGGGGGGAAGAGACCCAGTACTTC	CASSRAAGGEETQYF
NA	NA	TRBJ1-6	TRBV9	TGTGCCAGCAGCGTAGAACAGTATAATTCACCCCTCCACTTT	CASSVEQYNSPLHF
NA	NA	TRBJ1-5	TRBV6-2/TRBV6-3	TGTGCCAGCAGTTACCGGGACATCGATAGCAATCAGCCCCAGCATTTT	CASSYRDIDSNQPQHF
TRBD1	NA	TRBJ1-4	TRBV27	TGTGCCAGCACTGGACAGGGGCTGGGGGAAAAACTGTTTTTT	CASTGQGLGEKLFF
NA	once	TRBJ1-5	TRBV28	TGTGCCAGCAGTCCACGCGCGCGGGACCTCTATAGCAATCAGCCCCAGCATTTT	CASSPRARDLYSNQPQHF
TRBD1	NA	TRBJ1-2	TRBV5-1	TGCGCCAGCAGCCTGCCGGACAGGGGCTATGGCTACACCTTC	CASSLPDRGYGYTF
TRBD1	once	TRBJ1-2	TRBV7-2	TGTGCCAGCAGCCCAGGGGGAGGGTATGGCTACACCTTC	CASSPGGGYGYTF
NA	NA	TRBJ1-6	TRBV21-1	TGTGCCAGCAGCAAAGAGGAGGGAGTAGGTTCCAGCTCACCCCTCCACTTT	CASSKEEGVGSSSPLHF
NA	NA	TRBJ2-3	TRBV6-5	TGTGCCAGCAGTTACTCCCGGGGTGGGAATACGCAGTATTTT	CASSYSRGGNTQYF
NA	once	TRBJ1-2	TRBV24-1	TGTGCCACCAGTCAAGCGACCGGTGGCTACACCTTC	CATSQATGGYTF
NA	NA	TRBJ1-1	TRBV6-2/TRBV6-3	TGTGCCAGCAGTTACCAGCCAGGCCCGAACACTGAAGCTTTCTTT	CASSYQPGPNTEAFF